The rows below give T cell receptor beta chains drawn from one sample of a study of T cell therapy after organ transplantation. Only in-frame clones appear in the TCRdb table, and some are missing; sequencing was by immunoSEQ multiplex PCR. The data contain 1,500 to 2,000 clones, around four fifths of them singletons. Their cognate antigens are unknown. This sample comprised CD8+ T cells from blood, obtained before autologous CMV-specific T cell therapy. Receptors were obtained from a human patient who had received a solid organ transplant and had CMV disease. Both conserved end residues are trimmed from each CDR3. Fields, in order: CDR3 protein, V gene, clone size. The size of a clone is reported for some rows only, either as once, few or many, or as a class for expanded clones.

ASSGLGYT	TRBV2	-
SVAPGAQTGELF	TRBV29-1	-
ATGRGDGSSYEQY	TRBV6-5	few
ASSQEEGGGYEQY	TRBV4-2	-
ASSYKAYNEQF	TRBV6-5	-
ASSWTRSYNEQF	TRBV5-6	-
ASSLFGVRYEQY	TRBV27	-
ASSFGSMGGYT	TRBV5-4	-
ASSFDGPWSSYEQY	TRBV27	-
ASSYRGLNEKLF	TRBV6-5	-
ASSPPSRTANYGYT	TRBV7-9	few
SVVSGKSSYEQY	TRBV29-1	-
AISESFDSYGYT	TRBV10-3	-
ASSPETNTEAF	TRBV7-9	-
ASTSSGSYGYT	TRBV7-9	-
ATSRSGLPYNEQF	TRBV15	-
ASGKQGPLNQPQH	TRBV7-2	-
ASSEAGMNTEAF	TRBV9	-
ASSYGTVASGNTIY	TRBV7-9	-
ASSTPGGHEQF	TRBV7-9	-
ASSPPWRDTDTQY	TRBV18	once
ASSPRKGAYENTEAF	TRBV18	-
ASSTWPGNTEAF	TRBV19	few
ASSPLGGELF	TRBV5-6	-
ASSSPYGTDTYEQY	TRBV7-9	-
ASSYKLGPGELF	TRBV6-5	-
ASSLGFDEQY	TRBV7-9	-
ASSLDAPWTSGKNEQF	TRBV5-8	-
ASSLKESSYNSPLH	TRBV6-5	once
ASSLAKGRGDGTEAF	TRBV7-9	few
ASSLGAGETYEQY	TRBV13	few
ASSTPDRGGTEAF	TRBV9	-
ASSLFSGSYYEQY	TRBV11-1	-
ASSSGTPNYEQY	TRBV7-8	-
ASSQEDSLNEQF	TRBV4-2	-
ASSQGIRGDEQY	TRBV4-3	-
AWGQGVSYEQY	TRBV30	once
ASSFTDTQY	TRBV5-4	few
ASSQVGTGNYGYT	TRBV4-1	-
ASSATVADRVHEQY	TRBV9	once
ATKQGETEAF	TRBV2	-
ASSEMIGGSTDTQY	TRBV11-1	-
ASSVDGGNGELF	TRBV9	-
ASSIGQSTDTQY	TRBV27	-